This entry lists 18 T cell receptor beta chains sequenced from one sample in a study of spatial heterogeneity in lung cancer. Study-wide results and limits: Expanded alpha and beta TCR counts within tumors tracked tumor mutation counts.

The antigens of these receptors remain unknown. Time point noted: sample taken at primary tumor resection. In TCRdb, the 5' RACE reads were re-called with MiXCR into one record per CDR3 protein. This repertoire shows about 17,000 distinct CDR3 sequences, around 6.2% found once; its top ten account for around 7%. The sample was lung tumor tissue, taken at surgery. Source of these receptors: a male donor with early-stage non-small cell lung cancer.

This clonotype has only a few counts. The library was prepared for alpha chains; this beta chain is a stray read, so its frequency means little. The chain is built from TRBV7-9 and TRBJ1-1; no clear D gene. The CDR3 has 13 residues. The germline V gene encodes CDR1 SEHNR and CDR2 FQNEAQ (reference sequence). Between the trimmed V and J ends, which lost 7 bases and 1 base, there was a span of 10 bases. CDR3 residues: CASNRTPNTEAFF. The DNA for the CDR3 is TGTGCCAGCAACCGAACTCCGAACACTGAAGCTTTCTTT.

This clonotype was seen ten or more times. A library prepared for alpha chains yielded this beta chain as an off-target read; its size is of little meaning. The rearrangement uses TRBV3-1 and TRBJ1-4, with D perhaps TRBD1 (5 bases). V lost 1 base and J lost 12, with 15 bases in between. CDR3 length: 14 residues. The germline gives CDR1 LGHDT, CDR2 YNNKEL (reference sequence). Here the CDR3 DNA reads TGTGCCAGCAGCCAAGGAGGGGCCCCGCTGGAACTGTTTTTT. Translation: CASSQGGAPLELFF.

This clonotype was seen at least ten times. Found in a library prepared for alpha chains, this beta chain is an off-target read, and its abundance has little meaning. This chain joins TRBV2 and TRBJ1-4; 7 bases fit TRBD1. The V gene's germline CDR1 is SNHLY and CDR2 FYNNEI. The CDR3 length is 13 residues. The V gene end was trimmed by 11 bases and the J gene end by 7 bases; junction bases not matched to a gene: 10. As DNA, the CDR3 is TGTGCCGGATCGGGACAGACGACTGAAAAACTGTTTTTT. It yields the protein CAGSGQTTEKLFF.

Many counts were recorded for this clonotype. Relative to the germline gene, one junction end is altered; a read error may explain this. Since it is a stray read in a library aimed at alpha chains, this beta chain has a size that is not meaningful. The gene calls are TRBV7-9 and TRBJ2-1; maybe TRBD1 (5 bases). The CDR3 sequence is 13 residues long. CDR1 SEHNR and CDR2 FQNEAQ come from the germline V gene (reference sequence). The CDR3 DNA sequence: TGTGCCAGCACCTTAGGGGCACAAAATGAGCAGTTCTTC. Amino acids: CASTLGAQNEQFF.

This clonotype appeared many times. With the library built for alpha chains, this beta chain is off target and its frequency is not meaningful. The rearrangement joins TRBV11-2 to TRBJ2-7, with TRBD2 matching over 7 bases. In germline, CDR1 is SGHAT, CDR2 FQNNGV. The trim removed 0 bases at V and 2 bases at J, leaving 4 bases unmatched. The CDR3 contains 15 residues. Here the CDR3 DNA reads TGTGCCAGCAGCTTAGAAGTGACTAGCCCCTACGAGCAGTACTTC. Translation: CASSLEVTSPYEQYF.

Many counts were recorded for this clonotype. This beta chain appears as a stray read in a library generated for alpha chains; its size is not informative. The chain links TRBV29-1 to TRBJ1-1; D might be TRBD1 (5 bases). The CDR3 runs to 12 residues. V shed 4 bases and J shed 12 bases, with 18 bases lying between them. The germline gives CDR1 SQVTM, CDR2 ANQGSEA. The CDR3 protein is CSVGRGEGRTFF. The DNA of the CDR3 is TGCAGCGTTGGTCGAGGGGAAGGTAGGACTTTCTTT.

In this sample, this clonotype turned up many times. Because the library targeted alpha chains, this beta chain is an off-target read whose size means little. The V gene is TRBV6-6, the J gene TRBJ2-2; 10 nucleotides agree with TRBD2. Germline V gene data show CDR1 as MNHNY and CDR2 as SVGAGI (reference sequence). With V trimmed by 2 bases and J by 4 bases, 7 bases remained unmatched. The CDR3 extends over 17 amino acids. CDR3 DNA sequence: TGTGCCAGCAGTTACGGGTGGCTAGCGGGGGCCACCGGGGAGCTGTTTTTT. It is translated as CASSYGWLAGATGELFF.

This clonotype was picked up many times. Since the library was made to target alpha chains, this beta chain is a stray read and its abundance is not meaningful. The CDR3 coding sequence is TGCAGTGCTAGAGATTCAAGGCACAACTCCCTAGGAGGGAATTCACCCCTCCACTTT. It yields the protein CSARDSRHNSLGGNSPLHF. The chain employs TRBV20-1 and TRBJ1-6; the D is unclear. V was shortened by 0 bases and J by 7 bases, with 25 bases between the two germline ends. Looked up from germline, CDR1 is DFQATT and CDR2 is SNEGSKA (reference sequence). The CDR3 spans 19 residues.

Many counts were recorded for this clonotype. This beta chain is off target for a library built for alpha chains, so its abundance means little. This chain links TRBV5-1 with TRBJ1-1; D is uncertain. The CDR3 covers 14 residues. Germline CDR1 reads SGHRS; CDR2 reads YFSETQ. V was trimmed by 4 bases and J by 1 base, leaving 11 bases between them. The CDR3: CASSPALGNTEAFF. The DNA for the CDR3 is TGCGCCAGCAGCCCGGCTCTAGGGAACACTGAAGCTTTCTTT.

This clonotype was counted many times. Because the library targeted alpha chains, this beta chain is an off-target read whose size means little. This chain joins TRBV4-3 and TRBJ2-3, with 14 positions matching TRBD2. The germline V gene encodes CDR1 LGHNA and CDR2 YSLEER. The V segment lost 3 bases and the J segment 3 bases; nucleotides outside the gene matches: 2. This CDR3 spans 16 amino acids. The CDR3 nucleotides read TGCGCCAGCAGCCAGACTAGCGGGGGGGGGACAGATACGCAGTATTTT. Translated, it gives CASSQTSGGGTDTQYF.

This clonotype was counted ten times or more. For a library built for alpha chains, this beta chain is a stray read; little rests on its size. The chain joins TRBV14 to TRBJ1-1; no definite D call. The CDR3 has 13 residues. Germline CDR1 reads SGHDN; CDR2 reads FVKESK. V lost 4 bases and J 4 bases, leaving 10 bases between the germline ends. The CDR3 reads CASSPRSSTEAFF. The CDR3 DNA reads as TGTGCCAGCAGCCCCAGGTCGAGCACTGAAGCTTTCTTT.

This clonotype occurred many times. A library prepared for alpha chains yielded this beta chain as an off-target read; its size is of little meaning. The CDR3 DNA is TGTGCCAGCAATGGAAGAAGTGGCGGGGAGCTGTTTTTT. Amino acids: CASNGRSGGELFF. The rearrangement joins TRBV12-3 or TRBV12-4 to TRBJ2-2; D call uncertain. Trimming stripped 7 bases from V and 7 bases from J, with 13 bases between. The CDR3 runs 13 residues.

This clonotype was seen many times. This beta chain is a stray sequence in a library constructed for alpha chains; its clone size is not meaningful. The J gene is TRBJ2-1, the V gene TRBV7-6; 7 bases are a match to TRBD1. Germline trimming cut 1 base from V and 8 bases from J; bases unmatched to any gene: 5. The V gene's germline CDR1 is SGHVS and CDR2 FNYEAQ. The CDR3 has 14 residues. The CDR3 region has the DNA TGTGCCAGCAGCTTAGGCCAGGGGGTCTATGAGCAGTTCTTC. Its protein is CASSLGQGVYEQFF.

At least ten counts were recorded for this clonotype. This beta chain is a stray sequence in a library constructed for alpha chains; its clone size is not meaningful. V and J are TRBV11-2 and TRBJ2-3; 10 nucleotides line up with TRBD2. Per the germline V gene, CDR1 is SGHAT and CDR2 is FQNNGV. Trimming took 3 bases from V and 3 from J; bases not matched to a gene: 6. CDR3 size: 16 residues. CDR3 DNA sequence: TGTGCCAGCAGCTTCAACCTAGCGGGGGCTACAGATACGCAGTATTTT. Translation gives CASSFNLAGATDTQYF.

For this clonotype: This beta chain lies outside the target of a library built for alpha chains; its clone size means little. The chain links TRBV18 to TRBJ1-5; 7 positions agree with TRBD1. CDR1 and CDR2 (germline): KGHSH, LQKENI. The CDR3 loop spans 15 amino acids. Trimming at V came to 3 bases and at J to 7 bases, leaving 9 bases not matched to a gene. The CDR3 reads CASSPPGGMDQPQHF. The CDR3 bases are TGTGCCAGCTCACCCCCAGGGGGGATGGACCAGCCCCAGCATTTT.

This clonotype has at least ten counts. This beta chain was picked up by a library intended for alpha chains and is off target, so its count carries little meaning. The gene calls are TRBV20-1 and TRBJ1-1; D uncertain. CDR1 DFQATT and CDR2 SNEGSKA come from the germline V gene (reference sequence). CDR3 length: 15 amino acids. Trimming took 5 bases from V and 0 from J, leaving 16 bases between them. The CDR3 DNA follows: TGCAGTGCTCCCGTGACGGGCAGCATGAACACTGAAGCTTTCTTT. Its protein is CSAPVTGSMNTEAFF.

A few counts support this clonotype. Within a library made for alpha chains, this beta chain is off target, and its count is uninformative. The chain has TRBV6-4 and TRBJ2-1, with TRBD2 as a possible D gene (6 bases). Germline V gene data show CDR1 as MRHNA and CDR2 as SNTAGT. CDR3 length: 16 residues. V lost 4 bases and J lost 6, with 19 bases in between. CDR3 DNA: TGTGCCAGCAGTGCCTCTGGCGGGGTTGGAGGCAATGAGCAGTTCTTC. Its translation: CASSASGGVGGNEQFF.

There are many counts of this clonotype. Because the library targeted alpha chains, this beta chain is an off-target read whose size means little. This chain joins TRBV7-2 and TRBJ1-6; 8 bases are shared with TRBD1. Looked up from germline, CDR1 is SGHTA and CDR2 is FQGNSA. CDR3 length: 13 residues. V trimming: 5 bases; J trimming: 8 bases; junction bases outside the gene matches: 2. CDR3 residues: CASSGQGYSPLHF. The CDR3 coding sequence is TGTGCCAGCAGCGGACAGGGATATTCACCCCTCCACTTT.